Sequencing of this TCR beta chain was carried out in a study of CD8 T cells in Susac syndrome. Overall study: Active disease was present in about 6 of the sequenced Susac syndrome patients, and remission in eight or nine.

TCR beta from blood CD8+ and CD4+ T cells was sequenced. Fulfillment of recently defined diagnostic criteria for definite or probable disease was shown by the patients with Susac syndrome. Random-hexamer reverse transcription was applied to roughly 0.5 to 1 ug RNA. TCRdb redid the calling of the immunoSEQ multiplex PCR reads with MiXCR, one entry per CDR3 protein. Of some 180,000 distinct CDR3 sequences in the sample, 85% to 95% were seen once. The clonotype was recovered from a human donor with Susac syndrome. Sequenced input: CD4+ T cells from PBMCs.

This CDR3 reads CASRTTGDQETQYF. As DNA, the CDR3 is TGTGCCAGCAGGACGACAGGGGACCAAGAGACCCAGTACTTC. The chain is built from TRBV5-4 and TRBJ2-5; 8 nucleotides agree with TRBD1. Germline assignment: CDR1 SGHNT and CDR2 YYREEE (reference sequence). V lost 5 bases to trimming and J lost 0 bases; unmatched junction nucleotides: 3. The CDR3 covers 14 residues.